A single sample is the source of the 2 T cell receptor beta chains below, sequenced in a study of cytomegalovirus exposure and HLA in healthy donors. Primers included in the PCR were 60 Vbeta and 13 Jbeta primers. Produced via immunoSEQ multiplex PCR; TCRdb's table is partial and in-frame only. The repertoire holds about 140,000 clones, with roughly three quarters as singletons. The sample consisted of PBMCs. The receptors derive from a woman between 50 and 59 years old in good health and CMV-seronegative.

This clone was picked up one time. This sequence joins TRBV28 and TRBJ1-1, with D hard to call. V was clipped by 2 bases and J by 4 bases, with 11 bases between them. This CDR3 is built from 14 residues. Per the germline V gene, CDR1 is MDHEN and CDR2 is SYDVKM. This chain's CDR3 is CASSLPRRVTEAFF. CDR3 nucleotides: TGTGCCAGCAGTTTACCGAGGAGGGTCACTGAAGCTTTCTTT. Drawing the rest from reference TRBV28 and TRBJ1-1, the complete variable domain is DVKVTQSSRYLVKRTGEKVFLECVQDMDHENMFWYRQDPGLGLRLIYFSYDVKMKEKGDIPEGYSVSREKKERFSLILESASTNQTSMYLCASSLPRRVTEAFFGQGTRLTVV.

This clone was detected once. The chain uses TRBV7-9 and TRBJ2-7, with D possibly being TRBD1 (6 bases). From germline, CDR1 is SEHNR and CDR2 FQNEAQ (reference sequence). The CDR3 has 17 residues. V was trimmed by 5 bases and J by 3 bases, leaving 23 bases between them. As DNA, the CDR3 is TGTGCCAGCAGCCAACGGCCTTCTTTCCGGGACAACTACGAGCAGTACTTC. It yields the protein CASSQRPSFRDNYEQYF.